Below, 16 T cell receptor beta chains from the same sample are listed, as sequenced in a study of vaccination effects on CD4 cells after COVID-19. Antigens of these TCRs are unknown. The data were produced by immunoSEQ multiplex PCR, yet TCRdb's version contains in-frame clones alone and is incomplete. Of about 73,000 clones in the sample, less than 75% were seen once. On roughly day 10 of culture, CD4+ T cells were separated out. As their vaccination, participants received two doses of either BNT162b2 or mRNA-1273. The specimen was CD4+ T cells from PBMCs cultured without peptide, collected after COVID-19 vaccination. These receptors came from a human donor who received a COVID-19 vaccine.

The rearrangement uses TRBV5-1 and TRBJ2-5; D is ambiguous. The V end lost 1 base, the J end lost 4 bases, and 14 bases lay between the germline ends. Germline loops: CDR1 SGHRS, CDR2 YFSETQ. This CDR3 contains 15 residues. The CDR3 nucleotides are TGCGCCAGCAGCTTGTATGGGTCGGAAGGAGAGACCCAGTACTTC. Protein sequence: CASSLYGSEGETQYF.

This clone was picked up a small number of times. The genes are TRBV9 and TRBJ2-2; weak D call: TRBD2 (6 bases). Trimming stripped 3 bases from V and 3 bases from J, with 12 bases between. Per the germline V gene, CDR1 is SGDLS and CDR2 is YYNGEE. The CDR3 contains 15 residues. CDR3 nucleotide sequence: TGTGCCAGCAGCGCCCCGGGAGTATACACCGGGGAGCTGTTTTTT. Its translation: CASSAPGVYTGELFF.

V usage is TRBV19 and J usage is TRBJ2-7, with 7 positions matching TRBD1. Germline assignment: CDR1 LNHDA and CDR2 SQIVND (reference sequence). After removal of 1 base from V and 2 bases from J, the junction contained 5 bases not matched to a gene. The CDR3 has 15 amino acids. CDR3 region: CASSIVHRGPYEQYV. DNA for the CDR3: TGTGCCAGTAGTATAGTCCACAGGGGCCCCTACGAGCAGTACGTC.

This clone was found a few times. This sequence joins TRBV5-1 and TRBJ2-5; no clear D. Deletions cut 0 bases from V and 1 base from J, with 7 bases between. Germline V gene data show CDR1 as SGHRS and CDR2 as YFSETQ. The CDR3 loop spans 14 amino acids. The CDR3 DNA reads as TGCGCCAGCAGCTTGGCCAAGTCCCAAGAGACCCAGTACTTC. Its protein product is CASSLAKSQETQYF.

This clone appeared a few times. This rearrangement joins TRBV6-4 to TRBJ1-6, with 7 bases matching TRBD1. The length of the CDR3 is 15 residues. Trimming at V came to 4 bases and at J to 8 bases, leaving 8 bases not matched to a gene. Germline V gene data show CDR1 as MRHNA and CDR2 as SNTAGT. CDR3 amino acids: CASSATGIEDSPLHF. CDR3 nucleotides: TGTGCCAGCAGTGCGACAGGGATTGAGGATTCACCCCTCCACTTT.

J is TRBJ2-3 and V is TRBV5-1; 14 bases match TRBD2. Trimming at V came to 5 bases and at J to 1 base, leaving 3 bases not matched to a gene. Germline-derived CDR1 and CDR2 are SGHRS and YFSETQ. This CDR3 spans 16 amino acids. In nucleotides, the CDR3 is TGCGCCAGCAGTCAGGGACTAGCGGGGGGCACAGATACGCAGTATTTT. It is translated as CASSQGLAGGTDTQYF.

The chain links TRBV29-1 to TRBJ1-3; D is ambiguous. This CDR3 is built from 13 residues. Trimming stripped 3 bases from V and 1 base from J, with 7 bases between. Per germline, CDR1 SQVTM and CDR2 ANQGSEA. The CDR3 DNA is TGCAGCGTTGAGCCGGAGTCTGGAAACACCATATATTTT. Amino acids: CSVEPESGNTIYF.

The J gene is TRBJ1-1, the V gene TRBV13; TRBD1 matches 8 bases. CDR1 PRHDT and CDR2 FYEKMQ come from the germline V gene (reference sequence). Unmatched junction bases numbered 1, after V lost 3 bases and J lost 7 bases. The CDR3 is made up of 12 amino acids. CDR3 in amino acids: CASSFDRGEAFF. CDR3 sequence (DNA): TGTGCCAGCAGCTTCGACAGGGGTGAAGCTTTCTTT.

This clone is a singleton in its sample. The CDR3 loop reads CASNEDRSRGYTF. CDR3 DNA: TGTGCCAGCAACGAGGACAGGTCAAGGGGGTACACCTTC. The chain is built from TRBV2 and TRBJ1-2; TRBD1 agrees at 7 bases. V dropped 7 bases and J dropped 11; count of bases not matched to a gene: 13. Germline loops: CDR1 SNHLY, CDR2 FYNNEI. The CDR3 covers 13 residues.

The V gene is TRBV3-1 (or the pseudogene TRBV3-2), the J gene TRBJ2-3, with TRBD2 as a possible D gene (7 bases). The CDR3 has 17 residues. CDR1 is LGHDT, CDR2 YNNKEL, per germline (reference sequence). The V end was cut by 2 bases, the J end by 2 bases, with 17 bases between. CDR3 sequence reads: CASSQSAAGAYTDTQYF. The CDR3 DNA sequence: TGTGCCAGCAGCCAATCCGCGGCGGGGGCCTACACAGATACGCAGTATTTT.

This clone was counted once. This chain uses TRBV6-5 with TRBJ2-3; TRBD1 agrees at 7 bases. Germline lookup yields CDR1 MNHEY and CDR2 SVGAGI. The V and J ends lost 5 bases and 3 bases, in that order; junction bases with no gene match: 2. The CDR3 has 13 amino acids. The CDR3, as DNA: TGTGCCAGCAGTCGGACAGGTACAGATACGCAGTATTTT. Encoded protein: CASSRTGTDTQYF.

This clone has a handful of counts. The chain uses TRBV30 and TRBJ2-2; D is possibly TRBD1 (5 bases). The V end lost 5 bases, the J end lost 1 base, and 14 bases lay between the germline ends. The germline V gene encodes CDR1 GTSNPN and CDR2 SVGIG (reference sequence). This CDR3 spans 15 amino acids. CDR3 DNA: TGTGCCTGGCAACGGAGACAGCTGAACACCGGGGAGCTGTTTTTT. This sequence encodes CAWQRRQLNTGELFF.

The table lists this clone with a count of one. V and J are TRBV4-1 and TRBJ2-3; D is ambiguous. The CDR3 consists of 13 residues. Germline lookup yields CDR1 MGHRA and CDR2 YSYEKL. Trimming took off 4 bases at V and 7 bases at J, with 12 bases between the two ends. CDR3 loop: CASSREALNTQYF. The CDR3 DNA reads TGCGCCAGCAGCCGAGAGGCTTTAAATACGCAGTATTTT.

The rearrangement links TRBV6-6 to TRBJ2-3; D is possibly TRBD1 or TRBD2 (5 bases each). The V end lost 6 bases, the J end lost 4 bases, and 14 bases lay between the germline ends. Germline V gene data show CDR1 as MNHNY and CDR2 as SVGAGI (reference sequence). The CDR3 is made up of 14 amino acids. CDR3 DNA sequence: TGTGCCAGCAGCCAAGGGGTGGGGGCAGATACGCAGTATTTT. This translates into CASSQGVGADTQYF.

The rearrangement links TRBV20-1 to TRBJ1-2; no clear D gene. Germline V gene data show CDR1 as DFQATT and CDR2 as SNEGSKA (reference sequence). V dropped 1 base and J dropped 4 bases, with 4 bases sitting between them. The CDR3 loop spans 11 amino acids. The CDR3 DNA sequence: TGCAGTGCTAGAGCTCTCTATGGCTACACCTTC. Translating it yields CSARALYGYTF.

The chain couples TRBV5-8 to TRBJ2-3; TRBD1 might be the D (6 bases). V lost 7 bases, J lost 1 base, and 10 bases lay in between. The CDR3 runs to 13 residues. From germline, CDR1 is SGHTS and CDR2 YDEGEE. The DNA of the CDR3 is TGTGCCAGCCCGGGACAAGGCACAGATACGCAGTATTTT. Amino acid sequence: CASPGQGTDTQYF. The variable domain in full, with the rest retrieved from reference TRBV5-8 and TRBJ2-3, is EAGVTQSPTHLIKTRGQQATLRCSPISGHTSVYWYQQALGLGLQFLLWYDEGEERNRGNFPPRFSGRQFPNYSSELNVNALELEDSALYLCASPGQGTDTQYFGPGTRLTVL.